Below are 19 T cell receptor beta chains sequenced from a single sample in a study of identical twins. TCRdb re-called the 5' RACE reads with MiXCR, one entry per CDR3 protein. The data show nearly 900,000 distinct CDR3 sequences, roughly 12% seen once. These sequences were also reported in another study, on yellow fever vaccine responses in identical twins.

The sample taken for sequencing was PBMCs. The origin of the receptors is a woman aged 18 to 35 in good health.

This clonotype has more than one count but fewer than ten. The chain is built from TRBV11-1 and TRBJ2-7, with 11 positions matching TRBD2. The CDR3 consists of 18 residues. The V gene end was trimmed by 5 bases and the J gene end by 5 bases; junction bases not matched to a gene: 17. Germline CDR1 reads SGHAT; CDR2 reads FQDESV (reference sequence). CDR3 in amino acids: CASSPPGLAAFYGDEQYF. The DNA of the CDR3 is TGTGCCAGCAGCCCTCCGGGACTAGCGGCCTTTTACGGGGACGAGCAGTACTTC.

This clonotype was seen more than once but under ten times. J is TRBJ2-1 and V is TRBV4-1; 9 bases agree with TRBD2. Looked up from germline, CDR1 is MGHRA and CDR2 is YSYEKL. Losses at the gene ends were 5 bases for V and 0 bases for J; bases not matched to a gene: 5. CDR3 length: 16 residues. CDR3 loop: CASSISSGASYNEQFF. The DNA for the CDR3 is TGCGCCAGCAGCATTTCTAGCGGGGCCTCCTACAATGAGCAGTTCTTC.

Ten or more counts support this clonotype. The chain joins TRBV29-1 to TRBJ2-7; TRBD2 matches at 7 bases. This CDR3 has 13 amino acids. Trimming removed 4 bases from V and 2 bases from J; junction bases left unmatched: 5. CDR1 and CDR2 (germline): SQVTM, ANQGSEA. DNA for the CDR3: TGCAGCGTTGCTAGCGGAGGGGCCTACGAGCAGTACTTC. Encoded protein: CSVASGGAYEQYF.

The table lists this clonotype with a few counts. J is TRBJ2-1 and V is TRBV5-1, with D possibly TRBD2 on 6 matching bases. Germline lookup yields CDR1 SGHRS and CDR2 YFSETQ. V gave up 4 bases and J gave up 10 bases, with 12 bases separating them. The CDR3 contains 12 residues. For the CDR3, the DNA is TGCGCCAGCAGCGGGACTGCGACCGAGCAGTTCTTC. This codes for CASSGTATEQFF.

This clonotype was counted only a few times. The chain combines TRBV6-1 with TRBJ2-4; a possible D gene is TRBD1 (5 bases). V lost 6 bases and J 3 bases, leaving 15 bases between the germline ends. The CDR3 loop spans 15 amino acids. The germline gives CDR1 MNHNS, CDR2 SASEGT. CDR3 coding DNA: TGTGCCAGCAGAGGGGCTGGGGCTAGCAAAAACATTCAGTACTTC. It specifies CASRGAGASKNIQYF.

This clonotype occurred many times. The rearrangement uses TRBV6-4 and TRBJ2-1; 9 nucleotides align to TRBD1. Germline lookup yields CDR1 MRHNA and CDR2 SNTAGT. The CDR3 is 14 residues long. After removal of 6 bases from V and 13 bases from J, the junction contained 13 bases not matched to a gene. The CDR3 DNA reads TGTGCCAGCAGCCCCGGGACAGGGTCCCAGGATCAGTTCTTC. It is translated as CASSPGTGSQDQFF.

The chain couples TRBV3-1 to TRBJ2-7; 9 nucleotides match TRBD2. The CDR3 sequence is 18 residues long. V lost 2 bases to trimming and J lost 8 bases; unmatched junction nucleotides: 19. Per germline, CDR1 LGHDT and CDR2 YNNKEL (reference sequence). This chain's CDR3 is CASSQFSGSGPFGIKQYF. DNA for the CDR3: TGTGCCAGCAGCCAATTTAGCGGGAGTGGACCCTTTGGAATTAAGCAGTACTTC.

This clonotype was seen repeatedly, ten times or more. The rearrangement joins TRBV2 to TRBJ1-2, with TRBD1 as a possible D gene (5 bases). Trimming removed 4 bases at V and 3 bases at J, with 15 bases between. Per germline, CDR1 SNHLY and CDR2 FYNNEI. This CDR3 contains 15 residues. The CDR3 here is CASSVTGGDYYGYTF. The CDR3 coding sequence is TGTGCCAGCAGTGTTACGGGGGGTGATTACTATGGCTACACCTTC. Full variable domain (outside the CDR3, taken from reference TRBV2 and TRBJ1-2): EPEVTQTPSHQVTQMGQEVILRCVPISNHLYFYWYRQILGQKVEFLVSFYNNEISEKSEIFDDQFSVERPDGSNFTLKIRSTKLEDSAMYFCASSVTGGDYYGYTFGSGTRLTVV.

This clonotype has ten or more counts. The J gene is TRBJ1-5, the V gene TRBV5-1; tentative D call: TRBD1 (6 bases). V lost 2 bases to trimming and J lost 3 bases, with 12 bases between them. This CDR3 comprises 15 residues. Germline V lookup: CDR1 SGHRS, CDR2 YFSETQ. CDR3 residues: CASSLAGQDNQPQHF. The CDR3 DNA reads as TGCGCCAGCAGCTTAGCGGGACAAGACAATCAGCCCCAGCATTTT.

This clonotype was detected ten times or more. The chain employs TRBV7-9 and TRBJ2-1; a possible D gene is TRBD2 (6 bases). V dropped 0 bases and J dropped 8 bases, with 11 bases sitting between them. The germline V gene has CDR1 SEHNR and CDR2 FQNEAQ (reference sequence). This CDR3 region has 14 residues. The DNA for the CDR3 is TGTGCCAGCAGCTTAGCCGGGGGACTGCATGAGCAGTTCTTC. Amino acids: CASSLAGGLHEQFF.

V usage is TRBV3-1 and J usage is TRBJ2-1; TRBD2 aligns across 11 bases. CDR3 size: 16 residues. CDR1 and CDR2 from the germline V gene are LGHDT and YNNKEL (reference sequence). The trim removed 5 bases at V and 6 bases at J, leaving 9 bases unmatched. CDR3 nucleotides: TGTGCCAGCAGCTTAGCGGGGGGGTTTTCTGGCAATGAGCAGTTCTTC. As protein: CASSLAGGFSGNEQFF.

This clonotype occurred a few times. The chain uses TRBV24-1 and TRBJ2-1, with D unresolved. Germline V CDR1 and CDR2: KGHDR, SFDVKD. The V gene lost 0 bases and the J gene lost 3 bases, with 11 bases spanning the gap. This CDR3 is 16 amino acids long. CDR3 sequence reads: CATSDLVPQNYNEQFF. The CDR3 nucleotides are TGTGCCACCAGTGATTTGGTGCCTCAGAACTACAATGAGCAGTTCTTC.

Remarks on this clonotype: A much larger clone differs from this one at a single base, so this may be a read error. The V gene is TRBV5-1, the J gene TRBJ2-3; no firm D call. Germline V lookup: CDR1 SGHRS, CDR2 YFSETQ. This CDR3 is built from 13 residues. This chain's CDR3 is CARSWTVADTQYF. CDR3 coding DNA: TGCGCCAGAAGCTGGACGGTAGCAGATACGCAGTATTTT.

The rearrangement uses TRBV19 and TRBJ2-3; D is unclear. V was cut by 4 bases and J by 8 bases, with 10 bases left in between. The CDR3 is made up of 12 amino acids. Germline V gives CDR1 LNHDA, CDR2 SQIVND (reference sequence). CDR3 bases: TGTGCCAGTAGTACCCAGCAGACTACGCAGTATTTT. It specifies CASSTQQTTQYF.

The chain links TRBV20-1 to TRBJ1-5; 7 bases are shared with TRBD1. This CDR3 is 14 amino acids long. The V gene's germline CDR1 is DFQATT and CDR2 SNEGSKA (reference sequence). Trimming cost V 1 base and J 7 bases; bases outside gene matches: 7. The CDR3: CSARVQGDRQPQHF. CDR3 DNA sequence: TGCAGTGCTAGAGTCCAGGGGGACCGACAGCCCCAGCATTTT.

The sample holds a few counts of this clonotype. The CDR3, as DNA: TGTGCTAGTGGTTTGGTACTTGGCCCTAGCACAGATACGCAGTATTTT. Encoded protein: CASGLVLGPSTDTQYF. J is TRBJ2-3 and V is TRBV12-5, with D unclear. Between the trimmed V and J ends, which lost 0 bases and 0 bases, there was a span of 10 bases. The CDR3 has 16 amino acids. Germline V gene sequence: CDR1 LGHNT, CDR2 FRNRAP.

This CDR3 reads CASSYQGQGNKNIQYF. The CDR3 nucleotides read TGTGCCAGCAGTTACCAGGGACAGGGAAACAAAAACATTCAGTACTTC. This sequence joins TRBV6-5 and TRBJ2-4, with 9 nucleotides matching TRBD1. Germline V gene sequence: CDR1 MNHEY, CDR2 SVGAGI. This CDR3 has 16 amino acids. V was clipped by 2 bases and J by 3 bases; unmatched bases: 5.

This clonotype was detected ten times or more. The chain has TRBV20-1 and TRBJ2-3; D remains ambiguous. This CDR3 has 11 residues. Germline V lookup: CDR1 DFQATT, CDR2 SNEGSKA (reference sequence). V dropped 3 bases and J dropped 4 bases, with 5 bases sitting between them. This chain's CDR3 is CSARGSDTQYF. In nucleotides, the CDR3 is TGCAGTGCTAGGGGTTCAGATACGCAGTATTTT.

CDR3 coding DNA: TGTGCCAGCAGTTCTGTTTCAACAGGGTTTCGCGACGAGCAGTACTTC. Amino acid sequence: CASSSVSTGFRDEQYF. J is TRBJ2-7 and V is TRBV27; a weak D match, TRBD1 (6 bases). Germline V gene sequence: CDR1 MNHEY, CDR2 SMNVEV (reference sequence). The CDR3 has 16 residues. The V and J ends lost 4 bases and 5 bases respectively, with 21 bases between them.